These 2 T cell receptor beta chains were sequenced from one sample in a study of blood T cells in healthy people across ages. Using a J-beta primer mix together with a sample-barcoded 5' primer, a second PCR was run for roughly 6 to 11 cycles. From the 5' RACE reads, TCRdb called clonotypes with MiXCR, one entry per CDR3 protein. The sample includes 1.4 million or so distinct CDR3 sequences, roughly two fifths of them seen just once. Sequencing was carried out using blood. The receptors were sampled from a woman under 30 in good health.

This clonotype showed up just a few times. The CDR3 here is CSVELRDPVLNYNEQFF. The CDR3 DNA reads as TGCAGCGTTGAATTAAGGGATCCCGTACTGAACTACAATGAGCAGTTCTTC. V gene TRBV29-1 combines with J gene TRBJ2-1; D unresolved. Trimming shortened V by 2 bases and J by 3 bases, and 20 bases separated the two germline ends. In germline, CDR1 is SQVTM, CDR2 ANQGSEA. The CDR3 has 17 amino acids.

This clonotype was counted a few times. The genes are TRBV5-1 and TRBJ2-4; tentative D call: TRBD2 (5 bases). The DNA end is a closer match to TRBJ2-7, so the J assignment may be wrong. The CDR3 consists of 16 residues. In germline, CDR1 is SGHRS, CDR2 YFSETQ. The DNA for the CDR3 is TGCGCCAGCAGCTTGGGTGCTTTCAGCGGAAGTTACGAGCAGTACTTC. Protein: CASSLGAFSGSYEQYF.